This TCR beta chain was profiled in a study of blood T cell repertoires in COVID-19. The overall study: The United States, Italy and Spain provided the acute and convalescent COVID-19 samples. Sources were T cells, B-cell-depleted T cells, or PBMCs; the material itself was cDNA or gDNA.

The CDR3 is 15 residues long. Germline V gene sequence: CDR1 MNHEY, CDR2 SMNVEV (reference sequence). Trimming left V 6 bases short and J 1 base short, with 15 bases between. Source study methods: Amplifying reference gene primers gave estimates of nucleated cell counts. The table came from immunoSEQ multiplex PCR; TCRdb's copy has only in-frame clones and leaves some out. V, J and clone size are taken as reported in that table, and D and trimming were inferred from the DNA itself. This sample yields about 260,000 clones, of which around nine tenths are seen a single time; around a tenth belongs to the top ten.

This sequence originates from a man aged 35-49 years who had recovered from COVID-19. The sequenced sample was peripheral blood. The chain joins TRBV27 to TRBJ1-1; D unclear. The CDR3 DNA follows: TGTGCCAGCAGCACATACCGATCACGGAACACTGAAGCTTTCTTT. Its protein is CASSTYRSRNTEAFF.